Listed below are T cell receptor beta chains from one sample, sequenced in a study of blood T cells in healthy people across ages. A single record per CDR3 protein comes from TCRdb applying MiXCR to the 5' RACE reads. The table shows about 650,000 distinct CDR3 sequences, with 32% occurring only once. Sequenced: blood. The receptors come from a woman older than 75 in good health. Both conserved end residues are part of each CDR3. The D gene is left open where the match is weak. Clone sizes are given selectively: once, few, many, or a class where the clone is expanded.

j_gene | d_gene | v_gene | abundance | CDR3aa | CDR3nt
TRBJ2-1 | TRBD2 | TRBV3-1 | - | CASSQDWASGGAGNEQFF | TGTGCCAGCAGCCAAGATTGGGCAAGCGGGGGGGCCGGCAATGAGCAGTTCTTC
TRBJ2-3 | - | TRBV12-3/TRBV12-4 | - | CASSLGVRADVQYF | TGTGCCAGCAGTTTAGGAGTGCGAGCAGATGTGCAGTATTTT
TRBJ1-5 | TRBD1 | TRBV12-3/TRBV12-4 | few | CASSRTGVAEQPQHF | TGTGCCAGCAGTCGGACAGGGGTAGCGGAACAGCCCCAGCATTTT
TRBJ1-2 | - | TRBV10-3 | - | CAISEYLEQTNYGYTF | TGTGCCATCAGTGAGTATCTGGAGCAGACTAACTATGGCTACACCTTC
TRBJ2-3 | - | TRBV5-6 | many | CASSVAGVDTQYF | TGTGCCAGCAGCGTAGCAGGGGTAGATACGCAGTATTTT
TRBJ2-7 | TRBD2 | TRBV4-2 | many | CASSQEIAGGPHEQYF | TGTGCCAGCAGCCAAGAGATAGCGGGGGGGCCCCACGAGCAGTACTTC
TRBJ1-4 | - | TRBV5-6 | few | CASSLAPVSNEKLFF | TGTGCCAGCAGCTTGGCCCCGGTGTCTAATGAAAAACTGTTTTTT
TRBJ2-2 | TRBD2 | TRBV6-5 | few | CASSEQGGDEELFF | TGTGCCAGCAGTGAGCAGGGAGGGGACGAGGAGCTGTTTTTT
TRBJ1-1 | - | TRBV29-1 | many | CSVATVLNTEAFF | TGCAGCGTTGCGACAGTATTGAACACTGAAGCTTTCTTT
TRBJ1-4 | - | TRBV12-3/TRBV12-4 | - | CASNAVGTNEKLFF | TGTGCCAGCAACGCGGTGGGGACTAATGAAAAACTGTTTTTT
TRBJ2-7 | TRBD1 | TRBV15 | many | CATSRGDRGDYEQYF | TGTGCCACCAGCAGAGGGGACAGGGGGGACTACGAGCAGTACTTC
TRBJ2-3 | - | TRBV30 | few | CAWSVYVGGQLGYTQYF | TGTGCCTGGAGTGTGTATGTGGGGGGTCAGCTAGGATATACGCAGTATTTT
TRBJ2-4 | TRBD2 | TRBV12-3/TRBV12-4 | few | CASSDYLGEGNIQYF | TGTGCCAGCAGTGACTACCTCGGGGAGGGAAACATTCAGTACTTC
TRBJ1-2 | TRBD1 | TRBV6-5 | - | CASRYSGQGYGYTF | TGTGCCAGCAGGTACTCCGGACAGGGGTATGGCTACACCTTC
TRBJ2-7 | - | TRBV20-1 | - | CSAILPGGYEQYF | TGCAGTGCGATACTCCCCGGGGGTTACGAGCAGTACTTC
TRBJ2-7 | - | TRBV28 | many | CASTQGVADGYEQYF | TGTGCCAGCACCCAAGGGGTCGCCGACGGATACGAGCAGTACTTC